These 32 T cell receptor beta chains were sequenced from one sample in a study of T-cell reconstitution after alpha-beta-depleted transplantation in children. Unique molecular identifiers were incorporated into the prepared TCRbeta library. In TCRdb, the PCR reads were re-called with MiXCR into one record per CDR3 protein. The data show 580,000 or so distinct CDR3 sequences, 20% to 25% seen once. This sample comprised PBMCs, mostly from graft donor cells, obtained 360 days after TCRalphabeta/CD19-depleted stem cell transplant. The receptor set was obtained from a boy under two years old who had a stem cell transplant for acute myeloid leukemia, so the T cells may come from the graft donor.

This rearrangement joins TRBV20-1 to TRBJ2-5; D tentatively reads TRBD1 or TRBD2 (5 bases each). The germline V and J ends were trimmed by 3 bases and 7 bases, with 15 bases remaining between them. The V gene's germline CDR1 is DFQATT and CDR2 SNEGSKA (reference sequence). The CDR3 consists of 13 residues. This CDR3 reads CSASGAQEGTQYF. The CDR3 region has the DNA TGCAGTGCTAGCGGGGCCCAAGAAGGGACCCAGTACTTC.

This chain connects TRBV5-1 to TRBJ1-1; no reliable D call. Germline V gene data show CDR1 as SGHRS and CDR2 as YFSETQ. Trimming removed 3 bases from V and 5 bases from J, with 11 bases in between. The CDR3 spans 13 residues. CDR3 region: CASSSGLGTEAFF. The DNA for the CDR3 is TGCGCCAGCAGCTCCGGGTTAGGAACTGAAGCTTTCTTT.

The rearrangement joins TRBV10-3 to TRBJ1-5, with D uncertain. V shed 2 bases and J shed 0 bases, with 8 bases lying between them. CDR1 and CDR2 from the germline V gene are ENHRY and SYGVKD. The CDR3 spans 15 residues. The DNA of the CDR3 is TGTGCCATCAGTGAGAACGGTTATAGCAATCAGCCCCAGCATTTT. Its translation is CAISENGYSNQPQHF.

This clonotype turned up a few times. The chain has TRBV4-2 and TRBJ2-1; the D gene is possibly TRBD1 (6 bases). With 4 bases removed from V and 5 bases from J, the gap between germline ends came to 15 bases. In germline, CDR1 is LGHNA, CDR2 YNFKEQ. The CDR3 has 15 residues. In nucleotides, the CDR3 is TGTGCCAGCAGCCTTACAGGGTTCGGAAACAATGAGCAGTTCTTC. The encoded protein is CASSLTGFGNNEQFF.

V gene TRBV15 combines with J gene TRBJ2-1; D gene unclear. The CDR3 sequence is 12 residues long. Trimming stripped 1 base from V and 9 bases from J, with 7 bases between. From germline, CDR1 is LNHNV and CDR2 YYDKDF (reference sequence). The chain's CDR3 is CATSRGVTEQFF. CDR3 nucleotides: TGTGCCACCAGCAGAGGGGTGACTGAGCAGTTCTTC. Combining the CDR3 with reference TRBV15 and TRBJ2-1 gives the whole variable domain DAMVIQNPRYQVTQFGKPVTLSCSQTLNHNVMYWYQQKSSQAPKLLFHYYDKDFNNEADTPDNFQSRRPNTSFCFLDIRSPGLGDTAMYLCATSRGVTEQFFGPGTRLTVL.

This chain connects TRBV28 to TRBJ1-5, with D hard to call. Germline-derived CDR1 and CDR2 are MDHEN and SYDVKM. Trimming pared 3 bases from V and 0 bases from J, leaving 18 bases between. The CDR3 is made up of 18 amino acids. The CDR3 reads CASSFIRSGGYSNQPQHF. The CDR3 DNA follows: TGTGCCAGCAGTTTTATTCGTTCGGGTGGGTATAGCAATCAGCCCCAGCATTTT.

The chain's CDR3 is CASSLTVGGGRGDTQYF. The CDR3 DNA reads TGTGCCAGCAGCTTAACCGTCGGGGGGGGCCGTGGAGATACGCAGTATTTT. This chain joins TRBV7-9 and TRBJ2-3, with TRBD2 matching 8 bases. The CDR3 spans 17 residues. V gave up 2 bases and J gave up 5 bases; unmatched junction bases: 12. Germline assignment: CDR1 SEHNR and CDR2 FQNEAQ (reference sequence).

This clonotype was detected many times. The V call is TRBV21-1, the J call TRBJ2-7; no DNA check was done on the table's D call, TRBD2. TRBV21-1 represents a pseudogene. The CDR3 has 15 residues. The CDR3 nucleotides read TGTGCCAGCAGCAAAGTGGACTCCGGTGCTTACGAGCAGTACGTC. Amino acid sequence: CASSKVDSGAYEQYV.

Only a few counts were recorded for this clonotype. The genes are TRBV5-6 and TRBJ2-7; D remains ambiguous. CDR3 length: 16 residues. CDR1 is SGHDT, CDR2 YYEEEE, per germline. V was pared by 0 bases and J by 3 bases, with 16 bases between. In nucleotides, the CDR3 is TGTGCCAGCAGCTTGGCCGAGGTTGGGGTGGGCTACGAGCAGTACTTC. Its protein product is CASSLAEVGVGYEQYF.

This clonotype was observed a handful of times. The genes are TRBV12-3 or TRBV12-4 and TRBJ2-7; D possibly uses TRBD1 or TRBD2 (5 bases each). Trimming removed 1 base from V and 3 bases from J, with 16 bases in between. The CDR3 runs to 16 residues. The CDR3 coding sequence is TGTGCCAGCAGTTTAGGCACCGGGACCGGGGACTACGAGCAGTACTTC. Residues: CASSLGTGTGDYEQYF.

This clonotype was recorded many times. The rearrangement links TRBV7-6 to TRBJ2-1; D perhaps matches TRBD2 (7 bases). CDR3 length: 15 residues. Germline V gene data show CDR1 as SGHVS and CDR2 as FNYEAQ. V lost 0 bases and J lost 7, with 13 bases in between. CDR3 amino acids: CASSLAGEGGNEQFF. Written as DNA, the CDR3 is TGTGCCAGCAGCTTAGCGGGGGAGGGGGGGAATGAGCAGTTCTTC.

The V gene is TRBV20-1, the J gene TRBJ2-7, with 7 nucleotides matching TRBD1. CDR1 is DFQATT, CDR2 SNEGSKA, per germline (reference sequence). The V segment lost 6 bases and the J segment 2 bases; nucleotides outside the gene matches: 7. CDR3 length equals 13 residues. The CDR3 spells CSAVLGTAYEQYF. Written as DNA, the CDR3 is TGCAGTGCCGTTCTCGGGACAGCCTACGAGCAGTACTTC.

This CDR3 reads CASSLAPGANVLTF. In DNA, the CDR3 is TGTGCCAGCAGCTTAGCTCCTGGGGCCAACGTCCTGACTTTC. This chain uses TRBV7-6 with TRBJ2-6, with D unresolved. The ends were cut back, 0 bases at V and 2 bases at J, with 2 bases in the middle. The CDR3 is 14 amino acids. The V gene's germline CDR1 is SGHVS and CDR2 FNYEAQ.

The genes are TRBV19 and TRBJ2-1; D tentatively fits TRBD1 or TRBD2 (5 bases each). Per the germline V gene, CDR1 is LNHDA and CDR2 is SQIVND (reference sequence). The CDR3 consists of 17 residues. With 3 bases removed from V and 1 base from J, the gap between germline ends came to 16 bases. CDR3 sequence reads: CASSMVGVRRSYNEQFF. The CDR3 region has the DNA TGTGCCAGTAGTATGGTAGGGGTCCGGAGGTCCTACAATGAGCAGTTCTTC.

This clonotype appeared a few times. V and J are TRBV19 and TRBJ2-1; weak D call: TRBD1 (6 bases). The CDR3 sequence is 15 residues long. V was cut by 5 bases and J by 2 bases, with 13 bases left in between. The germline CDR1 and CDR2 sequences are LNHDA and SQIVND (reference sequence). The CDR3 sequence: CASSPSRGTYNEQFF. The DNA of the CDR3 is TGTGCCAGTAGTCCCTCCAGGGGCACCTACAATGAGCAGTTCTTC.

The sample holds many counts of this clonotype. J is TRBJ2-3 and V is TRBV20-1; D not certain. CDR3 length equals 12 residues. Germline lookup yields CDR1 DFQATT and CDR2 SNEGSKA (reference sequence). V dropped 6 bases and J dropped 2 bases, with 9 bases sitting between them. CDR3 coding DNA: TGCAGTGCCCGTCCCCTCACAGATACGCAGTATTTT. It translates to CSARPLTDTQYF.

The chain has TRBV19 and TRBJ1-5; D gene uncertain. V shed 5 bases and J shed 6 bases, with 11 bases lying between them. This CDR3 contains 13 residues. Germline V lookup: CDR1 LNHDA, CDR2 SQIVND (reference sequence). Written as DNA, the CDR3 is TGTGCCAGTAGTCCTAAAGAGGGTCAGCCCCAGCATTTT. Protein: CASSPKEGQPQHF. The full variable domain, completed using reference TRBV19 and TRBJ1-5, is DGGITQSPKYLFRKEGQNVTLSCEQNLNHDAMYWYRQDPGQGLRLIYYSQIVNDFQKGDIAEGYSVSREKKESFPLTVTSAQKNPTAFYLCASSPKEGQPQHFGDGTRLSIL.

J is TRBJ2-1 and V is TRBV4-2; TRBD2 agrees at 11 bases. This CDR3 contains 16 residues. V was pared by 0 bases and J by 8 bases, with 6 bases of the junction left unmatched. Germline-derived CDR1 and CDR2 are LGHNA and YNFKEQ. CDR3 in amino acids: CASSQDVAGGVDEQFF. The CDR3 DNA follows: TGTGCCAGCAGCCAAGATGTAGCGGGGGGGGTCGATGAGCAGTTCTTC.

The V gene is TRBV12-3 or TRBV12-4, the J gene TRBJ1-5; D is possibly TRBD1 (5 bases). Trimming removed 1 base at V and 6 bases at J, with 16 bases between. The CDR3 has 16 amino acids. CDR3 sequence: CASSLGPPGNGQPQHF. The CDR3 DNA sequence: TGTGCCAGCAGTTTAGGCCCCCCAGGGAACGGTCAGCCCCAGCATTTT.

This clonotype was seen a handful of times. The CDR3 DNA follows: TGCAGTGCTAGAAATTACCGCTCTGGGGCCAACGTCCTGACTTTC. It is translated as CSARNYRSGANVLTF. The J gene is TRBJ2-6, the V gene TRBV20-1; D remains ambiguous. This CDR3 is built from 15 residues. The germline gives CDR1 DFQATT, CDR2 SNEGSKA (reference sequence). The germline V and J ends were trimmed by 2 bases and 0 bases, with 8 bases remaining between them.

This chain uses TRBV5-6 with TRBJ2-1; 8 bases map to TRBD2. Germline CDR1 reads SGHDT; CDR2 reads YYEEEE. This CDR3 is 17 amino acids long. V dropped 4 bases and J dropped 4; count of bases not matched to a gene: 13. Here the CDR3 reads CASSPPQRGPLYNEQFF. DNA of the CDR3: TGTGCCAGCAGCCCCCCCCAGCGGGGGCCGTTGTACAATGAGCAGTTCTTC.

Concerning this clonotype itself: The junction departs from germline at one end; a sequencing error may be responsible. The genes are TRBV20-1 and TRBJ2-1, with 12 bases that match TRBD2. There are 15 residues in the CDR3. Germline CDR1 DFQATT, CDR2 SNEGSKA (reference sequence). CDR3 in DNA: TGCAGTGCAAGAGGGGCTAGCGGGGGGGCAGATGAGCAGTTCTTC. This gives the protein CSARGASGGADEQFF.

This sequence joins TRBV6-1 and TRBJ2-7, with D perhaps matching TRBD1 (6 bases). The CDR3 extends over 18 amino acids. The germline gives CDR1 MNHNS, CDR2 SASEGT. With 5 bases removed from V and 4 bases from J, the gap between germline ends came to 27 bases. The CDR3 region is CASSPIPGTRTLGYEQYF. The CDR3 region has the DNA TGTGCCAGCAGTCCAATTCCCGGGACACGGACCTTGGGGTACGAGCAGTACTTC.

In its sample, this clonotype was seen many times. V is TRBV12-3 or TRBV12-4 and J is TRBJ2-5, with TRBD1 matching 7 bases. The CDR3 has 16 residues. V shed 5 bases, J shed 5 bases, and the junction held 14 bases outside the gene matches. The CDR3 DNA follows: TGTGCCAGCAGTCCCCAGACAGGGTCGCCGGTGGAGACCCAGTACTTC. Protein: CASSPQTGSPVETQYF.

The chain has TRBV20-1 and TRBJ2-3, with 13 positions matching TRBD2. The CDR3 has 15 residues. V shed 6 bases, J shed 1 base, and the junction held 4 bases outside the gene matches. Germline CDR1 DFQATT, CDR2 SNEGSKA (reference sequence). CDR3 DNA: TGCAGTGCCGGACTAGCGGGGGTTCGCACAGATACGCAGTATTTT. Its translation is CSAGLAGVRTDTQYF.

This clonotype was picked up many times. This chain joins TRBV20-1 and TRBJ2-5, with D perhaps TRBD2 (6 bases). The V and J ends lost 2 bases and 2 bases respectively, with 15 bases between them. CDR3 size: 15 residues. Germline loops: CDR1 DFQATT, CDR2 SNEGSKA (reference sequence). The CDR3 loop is CSARPFTGVQETQYF. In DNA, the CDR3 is TGCAGTGCTAGACCCTTTACGGGGGTGCAAGAGACCCAGTACTTC.

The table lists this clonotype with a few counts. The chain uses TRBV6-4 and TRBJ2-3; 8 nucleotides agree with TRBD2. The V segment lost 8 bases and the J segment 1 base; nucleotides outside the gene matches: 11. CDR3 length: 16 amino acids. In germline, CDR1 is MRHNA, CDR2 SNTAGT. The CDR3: CASRNRTSSCTDTQYF. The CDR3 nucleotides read TGTGCCAGCCGGAACAGGACTAGCTCATGCACAGATACGCAGTATTTT.

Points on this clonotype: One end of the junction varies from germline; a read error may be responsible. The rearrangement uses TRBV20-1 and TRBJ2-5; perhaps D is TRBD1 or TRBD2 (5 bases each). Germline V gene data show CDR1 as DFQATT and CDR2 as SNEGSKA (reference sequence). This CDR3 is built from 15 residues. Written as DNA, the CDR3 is TGCAGTGCTAGAGAGGGGGAATCTAGCCCGGAGACCCACTACTTC. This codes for CSAREGESSPETHYF.

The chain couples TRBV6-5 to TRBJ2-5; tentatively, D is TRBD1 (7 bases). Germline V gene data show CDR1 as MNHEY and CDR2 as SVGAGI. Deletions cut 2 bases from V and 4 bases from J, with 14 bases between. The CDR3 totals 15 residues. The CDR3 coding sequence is TGTGCCAGCAGTTACGGGAACAGGGGAGGAGAGACCCAGTACTTC. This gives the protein CASSYGNRGGETQYF.

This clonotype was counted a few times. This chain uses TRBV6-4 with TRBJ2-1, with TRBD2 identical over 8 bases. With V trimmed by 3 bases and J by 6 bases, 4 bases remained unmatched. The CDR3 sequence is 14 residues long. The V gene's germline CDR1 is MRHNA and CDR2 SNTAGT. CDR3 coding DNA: TGTGCCAGCAGTGATCTAGCGGGTCGCAATGAGCAGTTCTTC. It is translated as CASSDLAGRNEQFF.

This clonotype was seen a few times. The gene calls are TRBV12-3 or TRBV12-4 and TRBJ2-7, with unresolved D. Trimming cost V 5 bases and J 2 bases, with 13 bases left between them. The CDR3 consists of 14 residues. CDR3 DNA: TGTGCCAGCAGTCAGCGTAAGTTCCCCTACGAGCAGTACTTC. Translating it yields CASSQRKFPYEQYF.

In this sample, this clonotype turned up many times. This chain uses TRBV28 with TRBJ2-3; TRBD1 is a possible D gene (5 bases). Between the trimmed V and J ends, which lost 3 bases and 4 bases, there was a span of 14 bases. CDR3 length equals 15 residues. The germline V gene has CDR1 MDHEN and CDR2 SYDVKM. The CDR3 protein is CASSFNWGPPDTQYF. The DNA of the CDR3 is TGTGCCAGCAGTTTTAATTGGGGCCCCCCAGATACGCAGTATTTT.